This TCR beta chain emerged from a study of Ad26.COV2.S vaccination and SARS-CoV-2 variants. The ends were cut back, 4 bases at V and 4 bases at J, with 12 bases in the middle. This CDR3 has 14 amino acids. Germline CDR1 SGHNT, CDR2 YYREEE (reference sequence). This clone was counted once. Its antigen remains unidentified. Clones were read by immunoSEQ multiplex PCR, and TCRdb kept only the in-frame ones, dropping some. This sample carries 300,000 to 400,000 clones, approximately 84% of them seen once, and the ten largest clones take 3% to 4%. Study-level points and caveats: A substantial breadth of spike-specific CD8+ and CD4+ T cell responses after vaccination has been reported.

Treatment here: 15 to 20 received Ad26.COV2.S at low or high dose, single or two shots; about five received placebo; per-sample allocation not given. Day 63 after the first vaccine or placebo injection was the time point for sampling. The sample consisted of peripheral blood, taken in a trial of Ad26.COV2.S vaccine versus placebo. J is TRBJ1-3 and V is TRBV5-4, with TRBD1 as a possible D gene (6 bases). The receptor was isolated from a person between 18 and 60 years old who received the Ad26.COV2.S COVID-19 vaccine or a placebo. The CDR3 here is CASSPGTRGNTIYF. DNA of the CDR3: TGTGCCAGCAGCCCAGGGACACGCGGAAACACCATATATTTT.